These 31 T cell receptor beta chains originate from one sample sequenced in a study of blood T cell repertoires in COVID-19. Profiling relied on immunoSEQ multiplex PCR, and the TCRdb table lists in-frame clones only, not all of them. The sample yields about 100,000 clones, 80% to 90% seen once. The sequenced sample was peripheral blood. All receptors come from a man aged 60-69 years with acute or convalescent COVID-19.

This chain connects TRBV6-5 to TRBJ2-7; 9 positions agree with TRBD1. V was clipped by 5 bases and J by 6 bases; unmatched bases: 11. Germline V gene data show CDR1 as MNHEY and CDR2 as SVGAGI. The CDR3 has 15 amino acids. The chain's CDR3 is CASSMGTGQAGEQYF. The CDR3, as DNA: TGTGCCAGCAGTATGGGGACAGGGCAAGCCGGCGAGCAGTACTTC.

This chain links TRBV5-6 with TRBJ2-2, with 8 nucleotides matching TRBD1. J lost 2 bases, V lost 2 bases, and 11 bases had no gene match. Germline lookup yields CDR1 SGHDT and CDR2 YYEEEE. The CDR3 contains 18 residues. The CDR3 DNA is TGTGCCAGCAGCTTTCAATTCGCAGGGGGCCTCAACACCGGGGAGCTGTTTTTT. It yields the protein CASSFQFAGGLNTGELFF.

V is TRBV3-1 (or the pseudogene TRBV3-2) and J is TRBJ2-1, with 11 bases matching TRBD2. Germline loops: CDR1 LGHDT, CDR2 YNNKEL (reference sequence). V was clipped by 3 bases and J by 8 bases; unmatched bases: 6. The CDR3 covers 15 residues. The CDR3 bases are TGTGCCAGCAGCCAGATTAGCGGGAGGGGCGATGAGCAGTTCTTC. It specifies CASSQISGRGDEQFF.

The rearrangement uses TRBV5-1 and TRBJ2-1; 10 nucleotides line up with TRBD2. J gave up 2 bases and V 4 bases, and 6 bases lay outside the gene matches. The germline gives CDR1 SGHRS, CDR2 YFSETQ. CDR3 length: 16 residues. The CDR3 coding sequence is TGCGCCAGCAGCGAAACCGGGACTAGCGCCTACAATGAGCAGTTCTTC. Protein sequence: CASSETGTSAYNEQFF.

The J gene is TRBJ2-1, the V gene TRBV10-3; possibly TRBD2 for D (5 bases). Per the germline V gene, CDR1 is ENHRY and CDR2 is SYGVKD. This CDR3 contains 13 residues. V was clipped by 5 bases and J by 5 bases, with 10 bases between them. This CDR3 is CAISYPSNNEQFF. The CDR3 DNA follows: TGTGCCATCAGTTACCCTAGCAACAATGAGCAGTTCTTC.

The V and J genes are TRBV2 and TRBJ1-1; D may be TRBD1 (5 bases). Per germline, CDR1 SNHLY and CDR2 FYNNEI. This CDR3 has 15 amino acids. V shed 5 bases and J shed 1 base, with 14 bases lying between them. CDR3 sequence reads: CASSSTGLQNTEAFF. In DNA form, the CDR3 reads TGTGCCAGCAGTAGCACGGGACTTCAGAACACTGAAGCTTTCTTT.

This chain links TRBV6-5 with TRBJ1-2, with 7 bases aligning to TRBD1. Germline CDR1 reads MNHEY; CDR2 reads SVGAGI. The CDR3 spans 12 residues. V lost 10 bases and J lost 5; bases outside the gene matches: 7. CDR3 bases: TGTGCCACCGCGGGACAGATTTATGGCTACACCTTC. Protein sequence: CATAGQIYGYTF.

The V call is TRBV30, the J call TRBJ1-5; D is ambiguous. V was shortened by 3 bases and J by 1 base, with 7 bases between the two germline ends. This CDR3 is built from 13 residues. The germline CDR1 and CDR2 sequences are GTSNPN and SVGIG (reference sequence). Here the CDR3 DNA reads TGTGCCTGGAGCCTGCGGAGCAATCAGCCCCAGCATTTT. Amino acids: CAWSLRSNQPQHF.

The CDR3 region has the DNA TGTGCTACCAGGACAGGGGCTGGAAACACCATATATTTT. Translated: CATRTGAGNTIYF. V is TRBV7-9 and J is TRBJ1-3, with TRBD1 identical over 9 bases. Germline V CDR1 and CDR2: SEHNR, FQNEAQ (reference sequence). The CDR3 has 13 residues.

The chain links TRBV5-1 to TRBJ2-3; the match to TRBD2 covers 9 bases. This CDR3 contains 14 residues. Germline lookup yields CDR1 SGHRS and CDR2 YFSETQ. V dropped 4 bases and J dropped 4; count of bases not matched to a gene: 4. CDR3: CASSGRTSADTQYF. For the CDR3, the DNA is TGCGCCAGCAGCGGGCGGACTAGCGCAGATACGCAGTATTTT.

CDR3 bases: TGTGCCAGCAGCCAAGAAATACAGGGTCTTTCACCCCTCCACTTT. The encoded protein is CASSQEIQGLSPLHF. The V and J genes are TRBV3-1 (or the pseudogene TRBV3-2) and TRBJ1-6; possible D gene TRBD1, 6 bases. The CDR3 runs 15 residues. Germline V gene data show CDR1 as LGHDT and CDR2 as YNNKEL (reference sequence). Trimming took 0 bases from V and 9 from J, leaving 12 bases between them.

The V and J genes are TRBV7-9 and TRBJ2-3, with 11 bases aligning to TRBD2. CDR1 is SEHNR and CDR2 is FQNEAQ in the germline V gene (reference sequence). The CDR3 runs to 14 residues. V lost 5 bases, J lost 8 bases, and 6 bases stayed unmatched. The CDR3 region has the DNA TGTGCCAGCAGCCAACTAGCGGGGGTGGGTACGCAGTATTTT. The encoded protein is CASSQLAGVGTQYF.

This chain connects TRBV11-2 to TRBJ2-5; 8 bases line up with TRBD2. CDR3 length: 18 residues. Germline-derived CDR1 and CDR2 are SGHAT and FQNNGV. V lost 3 bases, J lost 7 bases, and 19 bases stayed unmatched. CDR3 protein: CASSFRTLNGGGRWTQYF. The CDR3 coding sequence is TGTGCCAGCAGCTTTCGAACCCTCAACGGGGGGGGCAGATGGACCCAGTACTTC.

The chain carries TRBV12-3 or TRBV12-4 and TRBJ1-2, with 10 bases that match TRBD1. V trimming: 6 bases; J trimming: 7 bases; junction bases outside the gene matches: 5. CDR3 length equals 13 residues. CDR3 sequence (DNA): TGTGCCAGCAGCCTGGGACAGGGGTTTGGCTACACCTTC. This gives the protein CASSLGQGFGYTF.

In this sample, this clone turned up a few times. The CDR3 sequence is CASSPTQTAHNEQFF. Here the CDR3 DNA reads TGCGCCAGCAGCCCCACCCAGACAGCCCACAATGAGCAGTTCTTC. The V call is TRBV5-1, the J call TRBJ2-1; the D gene is possibly TRBD1 (5 bases). The germline V and J ends were trimmed by 4 bases and 5 bases, with 16 bases remaining between them. The CDR3 spans 15 residues. The germline CDR1 and CDR2 sequences are SGHRS and YFSETQ. The full variable domain, completed using reference TRBV5-1 and TRBJ2-1, is KAGVTQTPRYLIKTRGQQVTLSCSPISGHRSVSWYQQTPGQGLQFLFEYFSETQRNKGNFPGRFSGRQFSNSRSEMNVSTLELGDSALYLCASSPTQTAHNEQFFGPGTRLTVL.

Concerning this clone: At one boundary the junction diverges from the germline segment, which might be a read error. The V and J genes are TRBV6-5 and TRBJ1-4, with 7 nucleotides matching TRBD1. The CDR3 totals 14 residues. Germline CDR1 reads MNHEY; CDR2 reads SVGAGI. The CDR3 region has the DNA TGTGCCAGCAGTGACTCGACAGGGAGAGAAAAACTGTTTTTT. As protein: CASSDSTGREKLFF.

The V gene is TRBV11-2, the J gene TRBJ1-1; 10 bases fit TRBD1. This CDR3 region has 13 residues. J lost 4 bases, V lost 5 bases, and 1 base had no gene match. Germline CDR1 and CDR2: SGHAT and FQNNGV. This CDR3 is CASSRDRGTEAFF. CDR3 bases: TGTGCCAGCAGCCGGGACAGGGGCACTGAAGCTTTCTTT.

The chain joins TRBV5-1 to TRBJ1-6; perhaps TRBD1 as D (5 bases). Germline CDR1 is SGHRS and CDR2 is YFSETQ. Trimming cost V 0 bases and J 7 bases, with 11 bases left between them. The CDR3 contains 15 residues. CDR3 residues: CASSLGGERNSPLHF. The CDR3 bases are TGCGCCAGCAGCTTGGGGGGCGAAAGGAATTCACCCCTCCACTTT.

The chain combines TRBV10-3 with TRBJ2-3; the D is unclear. This CDR3 is built from 14 residues. The germline V gene has CDR1 ENHRY and CDR2 SYGVKD. Trimming stripped 3 bases from V and 0 bases from J, with 7 bases between. The CDR3 nucleotides read TGTGCCATCAGTGACGGGTGGAGCACAGATACGCAGTATTTT. It encodes CAISDGWSTDTQYF.

This chain joins TRBV29-1 and TRBJ1-1, with a weak D call TRBD1 (5 bases). The germline CDR1 and CDR2 sequences are SQVTM and ANQGSEA. The CDR3 is made up of 14 amino acids. V was clipped by 1 base and J by 5 bases, with 14 bases between them. DNA of the CDR3: TGCAGCGTTGAAGGCCCAAGCAAGGGGACTGAAGCTTTCTTT. This sequence encodes CSVEGPSKGTEAFF.

This chain links TRBV7-9 with TRBJ1-2; D is unresolved. The CDR3 sequence is 14 residues long. The V end lost 5 bases, the J end lost 3 bases, and 13 bases lay between the germline ends. The germline V gene has CDR1 SEHNR and CDR2 FQNEAQ (reference sequence). For the CDR3, the DNA is TGTGCCAGCAGCCCCTCCTTGTCGGACTATGGCTACACCTTC. Protein product: CASSPSLSDYGYTF.

The chain uses TRBV27 and TRBJ2-3, with D maybe TRBD2 (5 bases). Germline V gene data show CDR1 as MNHEY and CDR2 as SMNVEV (reference sequence). The V end lost 0 bases, the J end lost 4 bases, and 8 bases lay between the germline ends. There are 14 residues in the CDR3. The CDR3 region has the DNA TGTGCCAGCAGTTTATCGGGAGCTTCAGATACGCAGTATTTT. Its protein product is CASSLSGASDTQYF.

The chain recombines TRBV6-2 or TRBV6-3 with TRBJ2-5, with 7 bases aligning to TRBD1. Per germline, CDR1 MNHEY and CDR2 SVGEGT. This CDR3 has 13 residues. Germline trimming cut 4 bases from V and 3 bases from J; bases unmatched to any gene: 2. The CDR3 DNA reads TGTGCCAGCAGTTTGACAGGGAAAGAGACCCAGTACTTC. Its protein product is CASSLTGKETQYF.

This clone appeared a few times. The V and J genes are TRBV7-9 and TRBJ1-2; 9 nucleotides agree with TRBD1. CDR1 SEHNR and CDR2 FQNEAQ come from the germline V gene (reference sequence). V gave up 4 bases and J gave up 6 bases; unmatched junction bases: 6. The CDR3 contains 14 residues. The CDR3 coding sequence is TGTGCCAGCAGCTCGCAACAGGGGGCGCATGGCTACACCTTC. Its translation: CASSSQQGAHGYTF.

This chain links TRBV6-5 with TRBJ1-2, with D unresolved. V was cut by 0 bases and J by 4 bases, with 15 bases left in between. Germline CDR1 is MNHEY and CDR2 is SVGAGI. The CDR3 has 16 amino acids. Here the CDR3 DNA reads TGTGCCAGCAGTTACTCGATTATCGGGGTGGGCTATGGCTACACCTTC. Translation: CASSYSIIGVGYGYTF.

The rearrangement links TRBV7-2 to TRBJ2-1, with 7 bases aligning to TRBD1. V lost 5 bases and J lost 5; bases outside the gene matches: 9. Per the germline V gene, CDR1 is SGHTA and CDR2 is FQGNSA. CDR3 length: 15 amino acids. The CDR3 bases are TGTGCCAGCAGCCCACCGGACAGGAGAAACAATGAGCAGTTCTTC. Translating gives CASSPPDRRNNEQFF. Looking up the rest from reference TRBV7-2 and TRBJ2-1 gives the full variable domain: GAGVSQSPSNKVTEKGKDVELRCDPISGHTALYWYRQSLGQGLEFLIYFQGNSAPDKSGLPSDRFSAERTGGSVSTLTIQRTQQEDSAVYLCASSPPDRRNNEQFFGPGTRLTVL.

The chain joins TRBV5-1 to TRBJ1-1, with TRBD1 matching over 8 bases. This CDR3 has 14 residues. J lost 1 base, V lost 4 bases, and 3 bases had no gene match. CDR1 is SGHRS and CDR2 is YFSETQ in the germline V gene. The CDR3 bases are TGCGCCAGCAGCCTGGGGACAGGGAACACTGAAGCTTTCTTT. As protein: CASSLGTGNTEAFF.

V gene TRBV11-2 combines with J gene TRBJ1-3; the D gene is possibly TRBD1 (6 bases). This CDR3 has 16 residues. Germline V CDR1 and CDR2: SGHAT, FQNNGV. The V end lost 1 base, the J end lost 3 bases, and 13 bases lay between the germline ends. CDR3: CASSLGVTGSGNTIYF. CDR3 bases: TGTGCCAGCAGCTTAGGAGTTACAGGGAGTGGAAACACCATATATTTT.

The chain links TRBV5-1 to TRBJ2-2; 10 bases map to TRBD2. CDR1 SGHRS and CDR2 YFSETQ come from the germline V gene. V lost 2 bases and J lost 6; bases outside the gene matches: 16. The CDR3 runs to 19 residues. The CDR3 here is CASSFPSTRLAGAAGELFF. The DNA of the CDR3 is TGCGCCAGCAGCTTCCCATCCACCCGCCTAGCGGGAGCGGCCGGGGAGCTGTTTTTT.

This rearrangement joins TRBV5-1 to TRBJ1-1; perhaps TRBD1 as D (6 bases). V lost 0 bases and J 1 base, leaving 10 bases between the germline ends. CDR1 SGHRS and CDR2 YFSETQ come from the germline V gene. The CDR3 totals 15 residues. The DNA for the CDR3 is TGCGCCAGCAGCTTGGCAGGGGCGACGAACACTGAAGCTTTCTTT. Amino acids: CASSLAGATNTEAFF.

The rearrangement links TRBV7-3 to TRBJ2-2; TRBD1 agrees at 7 bases. The V gene's germline CDR1 is SGHTA and CDR2 FQGTGA. V lost 6 bases, J lost 0 bases, and 10 bases stayed unmatched. The CDR3 runs to 17 residues. The CDR3 sequence is CASSLKVGQTNTGELFF. The DNA for the CDR3 is TGTGCCAGCAGTCTAAAGGTGGGACAGACGAACACCGGGGAGCTGTTTTTT.